One sample yielded the 29 T cell receptor beta chains listed below, sequenced in a study of cytomegalovirus exposure and HLA in healthy donors. PCR primers comprised 60 Vbeta and 13 Jbeta primers. Measured with immunoSEQ multiplex PCR; TCRdb has only the in-frame clones, and not every one. The table records 200,000 to 250,000 clones, approximately 80% of them present only once. Sequenced sample: PBMCs. The receptors originated from a boy younger than 10 in good health and CMV-seronegative.

A remark on this clone: One end of the junction is discordant with germline, which a read error may explain. The rearrangement uses TRBV7-7 and TRBJ2-7, with TRBD1 identical over 11 bases. The CDR3 runs 15 residues. Germline lookup yields CDR1 SSHAT and CDR2 FNYEAQ (reference sequence). This CDR3 reads CASSPGTGGDYEQYF. As DNA, the CDR3 is TGTGCTAGCAGCCCAGGGACAGGGGGGGACTACGAGCAGTACTTC.

This clone showed up just a few times. The chain couples TRBV11-2 to TRBJ1-4; D gene uncertain. Germline values: CDR1 SGHAT, CDR2 FQNNGV. V gave up 5 bases and J gave up 0 bases, with 10 bases separating them. This CDR3 has 15 residues. The CDR3 loop is CASSPEIATNEKLFF. CDR3 bases: TGTGCCAGCAGCCCCGAGATTGCAACTAATGAAAAACTGTTTTTT.

The CDR3 DNA sequence: TGTGCCAGCAGCTTTCGGCAGGGTCCCTACGAGCAGTACTTC. This codes for CASSFRQGPYEQYF. This chain connects TRBV7-9 to TRBJ2-7, with D tentatively TRBD1 (5 bases). Germline CDR1 SEHNR, CDR2 FQNEAQ (reference sequence). This CDR3 is 14 amino acids long. Trimming took 3 bases from V and 2 from J, leaving 11 bases between them.

The V call is TRBV7-9, the J call TRBJ1-2; TRBD1 might be the D (6 bases). Trimming took off 5 bases at V and 5 bases at J, with 15 bases between the two ends. CDR1 is SEHNR, CDR2 FQNEAQ, per germline (reference sequence). The CDR3 spans 14 residues. The CDR3 sequence: CASSLGQKPYGYTF. In DNA form, the CDR3 reads TGTGCCAGCAGCCTAGGACAGAAGCCATATGGCTACACCTTC.

The chain links TRBV5-6 to TRBJ2-3, with D possibly matching TRBD2 (5 bases). CDR3 length: 12 amino acids. Trimming removed 4 bases from V and 5 bases from J, with 8 bases in between. Germline CDR1 is SGHDT and CDR2 is YYEEEE. The CDR3 here is CASSGGGDTQYF. Written as DNA, the CDR3 is TGTGCCAGCAGCGGAGGAGGAGATACGCAGTATTTT.

The rearrangement links TRBV27 to TRBJ1-2; no clear D gene. CDR3 length equals 13 residues. The germline V and J ends were trimmed by 4 bases and 8 bases, with 14 bases remaining between them. Per the germline V gene, CDR1 is MNHEY and CDR2 is SMNVEV (reference sequence). This CDR3 is CASSWSSSYGYTF. For the CDR3, the DNA is TGTGCCAGCAGTTGGTCTAGTTCTTACGGCTACACCTTC.

This CDR3 is CAWSVWDRGNQPQHF. CDR3 nucleotides: TGTGCCTGGAGTGTGTGGGACAGGGGCAATCAGCCCCAGCATTTT. This chain links TRBV30 with TRBJ1-5; TRBD1 matches 9 bases. Germline loops: CDR1 GTSNPN, CDR2 SVGIG (reference sequence). CDR3 length equals 15 residues. V lost 0 bases, J lost 2 bases, and 2 bases stayed unmatched.

This clone was seen only once. The genes are TRBV19 and TRBJ1-5; a possible D gene is TRBD1 (6 bases). The V end lost 5 bases, the J end lost 7 bases, and 15 bases lay between the germline ends. CDR1 and CDR2 from the germline V gene are LNHDA and SQIVND (reference sequence). The CDR3 has 14 amino acids. This chain's CDR3 is CASSPQGRGQPQHF. The CDR3 DNA reads as TGTGCCAGTAGTCCACAGGGTCGGGGCCAGCCCCAGCATTTT.

The rearrangement uses TRBV7-9 and TRBJ1-2; a possible D gene is TRBD1 (5 bases). The CDR3 length is 15 residues. CDR1 and CDR2 (germline): SEHNR, FQNEAQ (reference sequence). The V gene lost 0 bases and the J gene lost 3 bases, with 11 bases spanning the gap. The CDR3 DNA reads TGTGCCAGCAGCTTAGCGCGAGCAGGGTACTATGGCTACACCTTC. This sequence encodes CASSLARAGYYGYTF.

The gene calls are TRBV18 and TRBJ2-7, with TRBD2 matching 11 bases. Trimming at V came to 5 bases and at J to 2 bases, leaving 5 bases not matched to a gene. Germline values: CDR1 KGHSH, CDR2 LQKENI. This CDR3 spans 15 amino acids. CDR3 coding DNA: TGTGCCAGCTCATCGCCGGGACTAGCGGCCTACGAGCAGTACTTC. This gives the protein CASSSPGLAAYEQYF.

This chain joins TRBV25-1 and TRBJ2-7, with D possibly TRBD1 on 6 matching bases. The CDR3 runs 15 residues. Germline CDR1 reads MGHDK; CDR2 reads SYGVNS. Trimming stripped 4 bases from V and 0 bases from J, with 13 bases between. The CDR3 bases are TGTGCCAGCAGTGGAGGGGACATCCGCTCCTACGAGCAGTACTTC. Protein: CASSGGDIRSYEQYF.

V is TRBV2 and J is TRBJ2-7; D perhaps matches TRBD2 (6 bases). The CDR3 is 14 amino acids. Trimming shortened V by 10 bases and J by 0 bases, and 16 bases separated the two germline ends. The germline CDR1 and CDR2 sequences are SNHLY and FYNNEI. Here the CDR3 reads CATHRERSSYEQYF. The CDR3 DNA is TGTGCCACTCACCGGGAGCGAAGCTCCTACGAGCAGTACTTC.

This clone appeared once. The genes are TRBV6-6 and TRBJ1-2, with 10 bases lining up with TRBD1. V lost 4 bases to trimming and J lost 6 bases; unmatched junction nucleotides: 5. The CDR3 is made up of 14 amino acids. The germline gives CDR1 MNHNY, CDR2 SVGAGI (reference sequence). CDR3 coding DNA: TGTGCCAGCAGTTCGACAGGGGGCGGAGATGGCTACACCTTC. Residues: CASSSTGGGDGYTF.

The V call is TRBV9, the J call TRBJ2-1; 9 bases map to TRBD2. The V gene's germline CDR1 is SGDLS and CDR2 YYNGEE. This CDR3 is built from 16 residues. The junction had 12 bases not matched to a gene; V was cut back by 3 bases and J by 8 bases. In DNA, the CDR3 is TGTGCCAGCAGCGCCTCCGGGACTAGCTTGTGGGATGAGCAGTTCTTC. Amino acid sequence: CASSASGTSLWDEQFF.

The rearrangement uses TRBV6-1 and TRBJ1-6, with a possible D match to TRBD1 (5 bases). The CDR3 extends over 15 amino acids. Germline V lookup: CDR1 MNHNS, CDR2 SASEGT. Trimming removed 3 bases from V and 5 bases from J, with 11 bases in between. The CDR3 bases are TGTGCCAGCAGTGATCAGTTAGGGGATAATTCACCCCTCCACTTT. This translates into CASSDQLGDNSPLHF.

The CDR3 region has the DNA TGTGCCAGCAGCTTCAGCCGGGAGGACTACACCTTC. It encodes CASSFSREDYTF. The chain links TRBV7-9 to TRBJ1-2; D ambiguous. The CDR3 contains 12 residues. Trimming removed 3 bases at V and 10 bases at J, with 12 bases between. Germline V CDR1 and CDR2: SEHNR, FQNEAQ (reference sequence).

This chain connects TRBV5-4 to TRBJ1-1; TRBD1 might be the D (6 bases). This CDR3 contains 13 residues. Per the germline V gene, CDR1 is SGHNT and CDR2 is YYREEE (reference sequence). Trimming took off 3 bases at V and 7 bases at J, with 13 bases between the two ends. CDR3: CASSSQGSGEAFF. CDR3 bases: TGTGCCAGCAGCTCGCAGGGGAGCGGTGAAGCTTTCTTT.

About this clone itself: At one end, the junction sequence differs from germline, possibly due to a read error. V usage is TRBV7-9 and J usage is TRBJ2-5; 10 nucleotides align to TRBD2. CDR3 length: 16 amino acids. Looked up from germline, CDR1 is SEHNR and CDR2 is FQNEAQ (reference sequence). The CDR3 nucleotides are TGTTCCAGCAGCTTAGATCTAGCGGGAGATAAGGAGACCCAGTACTTC. It codes for CSSSLDLAGDKETQYF.

The chain couples TRBV29-1 to TRBJ1-1; D is unclear. V lost 4 bases and J 4 bases, leaving 13 bases between the germline ends. CDR1 and CDR2 (germline): SQVTM, ANQGSEA. The CDR3 extends over 13 amino acids. The CDR3 DNA reads TGCAGCGTTGTATTCAATCGGGGCACTGAAGCTTTCTTT. Amino acids: CSVVFNRGTEAFF.

The V call is TRBV2, the J call TRBJ2-3, with TRBD2 identical over 7 bases. This CDR3 region has 17 residues. Germline V lookup: CDR1 SNHLY, CDR2 FYNNEI. Trimming at V came to 6 bases and at J to 6 bases, leaving 18 bases not matched to a gene. The CDR3 DNA follows: TGTGCCAGCAGAGCCGGTGGGGGTGGGGGGGTGGGTGATACGCAGTATTTT. Encoded protein: CASRAGGGGGVGDTQYF.

This chain links TRBV14 with TRBJ2-7; D might be TRBD1 (6 bases). Germline V CDR1 and CDR2: SGHDN, FVKESK. V was trimmed by 4 bases and J by 4 bases, leaving 11 bases between them. The CDR3 runs 13 residues. CDR3 amino acids: CASSPGQLYEQYF. DNA for the CDR3: TGTGCCAGCAGCCCAGGACAGTTATACGAGCAGTACTTC.

This chain connects TRBV2 to TRBJ1-1; no reliable D call. Trimming removed 10 bases from V and 4 bases from J, with 19 bases in between. CDR3 length equals 14 residues. Germline V gives CDR1 SNHLY, CDR2 FYNNEI. CDR3 loop: CATHGRVRGTEAFF. CDR3 nucleotide sequence: TGTGCCACCCACGGGCGGGTTCGGGGCACTGAAGCTTTCTTT.

This CDR3 is CASSELGVRNTIYF. The CDR3 nucleotides read TGTGCCAGCAGTGAATTAGGGGTACGAAACACCATATATTTT. The chain employs TRBV6-1 and TRBJ1-3, with D maybe TRBD1 (5 bases). Germline lookup yields CDR1 MNHNS and CDR2 SASEGT. V lost 2 bases and J 5 bases, leaving 10 bases between the germline ends. There are 14 residues in the CDR3.

The rearrangement uses TRBV11-2 and TRBJ1-1, with TRBD1 matching over 8 bases. V was pared by 5 bases and J by 7 bases, with 12 bases of the junction left unmatched. CDR3 length: 15 amino acids. Germline V gene data show CDR1 as SGHAT and CDR2 as FQNNGV. CDR3 DNA sequence: TGTGCCAGCAGCCGACCGGGACAGGCTTTCGATGAAGCTTTCTTT. Translating gives CASSRPGQAFDEAFF. Based on the CDR3 plus reference TRBV11-2 and TRBJ1-1, the full variable domain is EAGVAQSPRYKIIEKRQSVAFWCNPISGHATLYWYQQILGQGPKLLIQFQNNGVVDDSQLPKDRFSAERLKGVDSTLKIQPAKLEDSAVYLCASSRPGQAFDEAFFGQGTRLTVV.

This rearrangement joins TRBV10-3 to TRBJ2-5; D not resolved. TRBJ2-7 matches the DNA end more closely, so the J call is doubtful. The CDR3 length is 13 residues. Germline assignment: CDR1 ENHRY and CDR2 SYGVKD. The CDR3 sequence: CAIKEVISYEQYF. CDR3 in DNA: TGTGCCATAAAAGAGGTAATTAGCTACGAGCAGTACTTC.

Points on this clone: The sample has other DNA sequences that encode this CDR3 too. This sequence joins TRBV18 and TRBJ2-7, with 8 bases lining up with TRBD1. This CDR3 has 14 residues. Losses at the gene ends were 2 bases for V and 2 bases for J; bases not matched to a gene: 2. Germline V gene lookup returns CDR1 KGHSH and CDR2 LQKENI. The CDR3 is CASSPGTGTYEQYF. The DNA of the CDR3 is TGTGCCAGCTCACCAGGGACAGGTACCTACGAGCAGTACTTC. The variable domain in full, completed from reference TRBV18 and TRBJ2-7, reads NAGVMQNPRHLVRRRGQEARLRCSPMKGHSHVYWYRQLPEEGLKFMVYLQKENIIDESGMPKERFSAEFPKEGPSILRIQQVVRGDSAAYFCASSPGTGTYEQYFGPGTRLTVT.

The chain joins TRBV14 to TRBJ2-5; D gene ambiguous. Germline loops: CDR1 SGHDN, CDR2 FVKESK. V lost 0 bases and J 4 bases, leaving 6 bases between the germline ends. This CDR3 comprises 13 residues. CDR3: CASSQDRRETQYF. In DNA, the CDR3 is TGTGCCAGCAGCCAAGATCGCAGAGAGACCCAGTACTTC.

V is TRBV27 and J is TRBJ2-7; perhaps TRBD2 as D (6 bases). This CDR3 has 14 amino acids. Per the germline V gene, CDR1 is MNHEY and CDR2 is SMNVEV (reference sequence). The V end was cut by 1 base, the J end by 0 bases, with 7 bases between. The CDR3 region has the DNA TGTGCCAGCAGTTTATACGGGAGCTCCTACGAGCAGTACTTC. Its translation is CASSLYGSSYEQYF.

This clone was picked up a small number of times. The V gene is TRBV7-7, the J gene TRBJ2-2; TRBD1 agrees at 8 bases. Germline V gene data show CDR1 as SSHAT and CDR2 as FNYEAQ (reference sequence). The CDR3 has 14 residues. Here the CDR3 DNA reads TGTGCTAGCCGGGGGACAGGAGATACCGGGGAGCTGTTTTTT. Its protein is CASRGTGDTGELFF.